This T cell receptor beta chain appears in the sequencing data of a study of cytomegalovirus exposure and HLA in healthy donors. The PCR used 60 Vbeta and 13 Jbeta primers. TCRdb's table, derived via immunoSEQ multiplex PCR, lists solely in-frame clones and lacks some. The table records 190,000 or so clones, 80% of them present only once. Trimming removed 0 bases at V and 0 bases at J, with 11 bases between. Germline V gene lookup returns CDR1 MGHRA and CDR2 YSYEKL. The CDR3 runs to 16 residues. The V call is TRBV4-1, the J call TRBJ1-1; D not certain. The clonotype comes from a boy aged 5-17 years in good health and CMV-seronegative. Source material: PBMCs. The CDR3 spells CASSQERYGLNTEAFF. As DNA, the CDR3 is TGCGCCAGCAGCCAAGAGAGGTATGGGTTGAACACTGAAGCTTTCTTT.